Listed below are T cell receptor beta chains from one sample, sequenced in a study of T cell repertoires in cytomegalovirus infection. These TCRs are of unknown antigen specificity. TCRdb itself ran the reads through MiXCR, one entry per CDR3 protein. The sample has approximately 6,100 distinct CDR3 sequences, about half seen once. The sample taken for sequencing was PBMCs, sequenced either directly or after in vitro stimulation (not recorded which). The receptors here all came from a human donor in good health (CMV status not recorded). Some clones in this sample may be carry-over from other donors' samples. CDR3s include the opening cysteine and the closing phenylalanine or tryptophan. Each record gives: D gene, J gene, V gene, clone size, CDR3 protein, CDR3 DNA. A D gene is named only where the DNA matches it firmly. Clone size is shown for a subset of rows, as once, few, many or a class of expanded clone.

- TRBJ1-1 TRBV6-2/TRBV6-3 - CDSSSGQNITEALF TGTGACAGCAGTTCCGGACAGAACATCACTGAAGCTTTATTT
- TRBJ1-1 TRBV19 - CASRWGGARMNTEAFF TGTGCCAGTAGATGGGGGGGGGCGCGCATGAACACTGAAGCTTTCTTT
- TRBJ2-1 TRBV20-1 - CSARALLGRTSSYNEQFF TGCAGTGCTAGAGCCCTACTGGGGCGGACGAGCTCCTACAATGAGCAGTTCTTC
TRBD1 TRBJ1-5 TRBV6-5 - CSSLMGQKHQPQHF TGTTCCAGCCTCATGGGACAGAAACATCAGCCCCAGCATTTT
TRBD2 TRBJ2-5 TRBV7-2 - CASSLSGSGRQETQYF TGTGCCAGCAGCCTCAGTGGTAGCGGGAGACAAGAGACCCAGTACTTC
- TRBJ2-7 TRBV7-8 many CARIWDTPCDEQYF TGTGCCAGAATCTGGGACACCCCTTGCGACGAGCAGTACTTC
- TRBJ2-1 TRBV19 many CASSIGSVEQFF TGTGCCAGTAGTATCGGGTCTGTAGAGCAGTTCTTC
TRBD2 TRBJ2-3 TRBV27 medium-sized CASSLSSVLAGGLSTDTQYF TGTGCCAGCAGTTTATCGAGTGTCCTAGCGGGAGGCCTTAGCACAGATACGCAGTATTTT
TRBD1 TRBJ1-2 TRBV10-3 once CAISESMDRGVVYGYTF TGTGCCATCAGTGAGTCGATGGACAGGGGGGTAGTCTATGGCTACACCTTC
TRBD2 TRBJ2-1 TRBV29-1 few CSVEGLAGGPHNEQFF TGCAGCGTTGAAGGGTTAGCGGGAGGGCCCCACAATGAGCAGTTCTTC
TRBD1 TRBJ2-1 TRBV28 - CASSSGRGPHEQFF TGTGCCAGCAGTTCTGGTAGGGGGCCCCATGAGCAGTTCTTC
- TRBJ2-7 TRBV28 many CASTPTPLDYYQYF TGTGCCAGCACTCCCACCCCACTAGACTACTATCAGTACTTC
- TRBJ1-5 TRBV6-6 - CASSYGRGNQPQHF TGTGCCAGCAGTTACGGACGGGGGAATCAGCCCCAGCATTTT
- TRBJ2-7 TRBV20-1 many CSARDHTVSSYEQYF TGCAGTGCTAGAGATCATACTGTGAGCTCCTACGAGCAGTACTTC
- TRBJ1-5 TRBV28 - CASSFWTRGNQPQHF TGTGCCAGCAGTTTTTGGACTCGGGGCAATCAGCCCCAGCATTTT